Below, 17 T cell receptor beta chains from the same sample are listed, as sequenced in a study of metastatic and nonmetastatic thyroid tumors. TCRdb reassembled clones from the PCR reads with MiXCR. The data hold 15,000 or so clones, with around 13% observed a single time. No treatment of any kind had been given to any patient before thyroid surgery. The specimen sequenced was tumor tissue. These receptors were obtained from a female donor with papillary thyroid cancer or a benign thyroid nodule (not recorded which). Some clones in this sample may be carry-over from other donors' samples.

This clone was counted at least ten times. V is TRBV20-1 and J is TRBJ2-7; D not certain. V was trimmed by 3 bases and J by 5 bases, leaving 14 bases between them. Germline V CDR1 and CDR2: DFQATT, SNEGSKA (reference sequence). This CDR3 comprises 13 residues. CDR3 sequence reads: CSASYRSGNEQYF. The DNA of the CDR3 is TGCAGTGCTAGTTACCGCTCCGGAAACGAGCAGTACTTC.

This clone was observed many times. The chain recombines TRBV3-1 with TRBJ1-2; D is unclear. CDR1 LGHDT and CDR2 YNNKEL come from the germline V gene (reference sequence). The CDR3 spans 16 residues. The V gene lost 5 bases and the J gene lost 4 bases, with 20 bases spanning the gap. The CDR3 loop is CASSSFSGGKTYGYTF. DNA of the CDR3: TGTGCCAGCAGCTCCTTTAGTGGAGGAAAAACCTATGGCTACACCTTC.

This clone was detected ten times or more. The CDR3 DNA reads as TGCAGTGCTAGACCCGCTAGCGGGGCCCAGGGGTGGGAGCAGTTCTTC. Protein sequence: CSARPASGAQGWEQFF. The V gene is TRBV20-1, the J gene TRBJ2-1; 9 nucleotides align to TRBD2. The CDR3 contains 16 residues. Germline V gives CDR1 DFQATT, CDR2 SNEGSKA (reference sequence). The trim removed 2 bases at V and 10 bases at J, leaving 15 bases unmatched.

In this sample, this clone turned up many times. The gene calls are TRBV6-5 and TRBJ1-3; possibly TRBD1 for D (6 bases). Germline CDR1 is MNHEY and CDR2 is SVGAGI. V was clipped by 0 bases and J by 2 bases, with 11 bases between them. The CDR3 runs to 16 residues. CDR3 loop: CASSYSRTETGNTIYF. As DNA, the CDR3 is TGTGCCAGCAGTTACTCCAGGACAGAAACTGGAAACACCATATATTTT.

This clone has ten or more counts. A much larger clone is a single base away; this may be a read error. The V and J genes are TRBV18 and TRBJ2-1; D possibly uses TRBD1 or TRBD2 (5 bases each). Between the trimmed V and J ends, which lost 3 bases and 5 bases, there was a span of 11 bases. CDR1 and CDR2 (germline): KGHSH, LQKENI. The CDR3 is 14 residues long. The DNA for the CDR3 is TGTGCCAGCTCACCCTGGGACGCTGACAATGAGCAGTTCTTC. Translated: CASSPWDADNEQFF.

This clone has at least ten counts. The CDR3 sequence is CSARLAVQETQYF. In nucleotides, the CDR3 is TGCAGTGCTAGGCTGGCTGTTCAAGAGACCCAGTACTTC. The chain is built from TRBV20-1 and TRBJ2-5; no firm D call. Trimming took 3 bases from V and 2 from J, leaving 10 bases between them. The CDR3 spans 13 residues. The germline CDR1 and CDR2 sequences are DFQATT and SNEGSKA (reference sequence).

There are a few counts of this clone. A much larger clone is a single base away; this may be a read error. The rearrangement uses TRBV6-2 or TRBV6-3 and TRBJ1-1, with TRBD1 matching 7 bases. This CDR3 is 10 amino acids long. CDR1 is MNHEY, CDR2 SVGEGT, per germline. The J segment lost 10 bases and the V segment lost 7 bases, leaving 3 bases of the junction unmatched. The CDR3 sequence: CASITGAAFF. CDR3 DNA: TGTGCCAGCATTACAGGGGCAGCTTTCTTT.

The CDR3 bases are TGTGCCAGCAGTTTAGGTGGGACTCTCAGGAATGAGCAGTTCTTC. Amino acid sequence: CASSLGGTLRNEQFF. V is TRBV12-3 or TRBV12-4 and J is TRBJ2-1; maybe TRBD2 (6 bases). Trimming took 1 base from V and 7 from J, leaving 14 bases between them. This CDR3 region has 15 residues.

This clone was recorded at least ten times. This rearrangement joins TRBV10-2 to TRBJ1-2, with TRBD1 identical over 8 bases. Looked up from germline, CDR1 is WSHSY and CDR2 is SAAADI. The CDR3 length is 15 residues. V lost 2 bases, J lost 8 bases, and 10 bases stayed unmatched. The CDR3, as DNA: TGCGCCAGCAGTGAGGGAAGGGACAGGCAAAGAGGCTACACCTTC. It specifies CASSEGRDRQRGYTF.

In its sample, this clone was seen many times. This chain links TRBV7-9 with TRBJ2-7; D ambiguous. Germline V gives CDR1 SEHNR, CDR2 FQNEAQ (reference sequence). V was trimmed by 5 bases and J by 4 bases, leaving 12 bases between them. This CDR3 region has 13 residues. CDR3 protein: CASSLTGKYEQYF. CDR3 bases: TGTGCCAGCAGCCTAACCGGCAAGTACGAGCAGTACTTC.

This clone has at least ten counts. V gene TRBV11-1 combines with J gene TRBJ1-1; the match to TRBD1 covers 10 bases. Trimming cost V 4 bases and J 1 base; bases outside gene matches: 9. The CDR3 extends over 17 amino acids. The germline gives CDR1 SGHAT, CDR2 FQDESV (reference sequence). The CDR3 protein is CASSWGLGQGSNTEAFF. The DNA for the CDR3 is TGTGCCAGCAGCTGGGGTTTGGGACAGGGGTCGAACACTGAAGCTTTCTTT.

This clone was seen ten or more times. The V call is TRBV7-2, the J call TRBJ2-7; 10 nucleotides match TRBD2. This CDR3 spans 15 amino acids. Germline loops: CDR1 SGHTA, CDR2 FQGNSA. V was clipped by 7 bases and J by 4 bases; unmatched bases: 10. CDR3 nucleotides: TGTGCCAGCACCATAAATCCTAGCGGGAGTTACGAGCAGTACTTC. Amino acids: CASTINPSGSYEQYF.

The J gene is TRBJ1-2, the V gene TRBV11-3; TRBD1 matches at 7 bases. V was pared by 5 bases and J by 5 bases, with 2 bases of the junction left unmatched. CDR3 length: 12 residues. The germline V gene encodes CDR1 SGHNT and CDR2 YENEEA. The CDR3 protein is CASSQGGYGYTF. The CDR3 DNA sequence: TGTGCCAGCAGCCAGGGGGGGTATGGCTACACCTTC.

This clone was seen at least ten times. The CDR3 protein is CASSTGQGHYGYTF. In DNA, the CDR3 is TGTGCCAGCAGTACCGGACAGGGTCACTATGGCTACACCTTC. V and J are TRBV28 and TRBJ1-2, with TRBD1 matching 8 bases. The CDR3 is 14 amino acids. J was trimmed by 3 bases and V by 5 bases; bases with no gene match: 5. Looked up from germline, CDR1 is MDHEN and CDR2 is SYDVKM.

This clone was seen ten or more times. The chain's CDR3 is CASNEGQGNNEQFF. The CDR3 bases are TGCGCCAGCAATGAAGGACAGGGAAATAATGAGCAGTTCTTC. The rearrangement links TRBV10-1 to TRBJ2-1; 8 bases agree with TRBD1. Germline lookup yields CDR1 WNHNN and CDR2 SYGVQD (reference sequence). The V and J ends lost 7 bases and 7 bases, in that order; junction bases with no gene match: 9. The CDR3 totals 14 residues.

This clone was detected many times. This chain connects TRBV7-9 to TRBJ2-1; TRBD1 matches at 7 bases. V gave up 5 bases and J gave up 8 bases; unmatched junction bases: 12. Germline V gene data show CDR1 as SEHNR and CDR2 as FQNEAQ (reference sequence). This CDR3 has 15 residues. CDR3 sequence (DNA): TGTGCCAGCAGCCCGAGACAGGGTCTGATCGATGAGCAGTTCTTC. Translated, it gives CASSPRQGLIDEQFF.

This clone was counted a few times. Other nucleotide sequences from this sample produce the same CDR3. The genes are TRBV2 and TRBJ2-3; tentatively, D is TRBD1 (6 bases). The CDR3 spans 15 residues. V lost 2 bases, J lost 2 bases, and 11 bases lay in between. The V gene's germline CDR1 is SNHLY and CDR2 FYNNEI. The CDR3 nucleotides read TGTGCCAGCAGTGAAACAGGGTCCTCCACAGATACGCAGTATTTT. Translation gives CASSETGSSTDTQYF.